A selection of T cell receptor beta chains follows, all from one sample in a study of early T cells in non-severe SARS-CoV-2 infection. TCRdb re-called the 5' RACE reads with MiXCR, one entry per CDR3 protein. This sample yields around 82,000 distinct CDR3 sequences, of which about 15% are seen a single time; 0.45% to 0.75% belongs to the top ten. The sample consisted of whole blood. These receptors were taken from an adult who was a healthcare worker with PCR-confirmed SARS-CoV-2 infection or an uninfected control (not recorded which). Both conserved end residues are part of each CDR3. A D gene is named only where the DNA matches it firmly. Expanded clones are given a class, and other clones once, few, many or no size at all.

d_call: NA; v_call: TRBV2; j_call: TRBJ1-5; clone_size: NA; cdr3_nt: TGTGCCAGCAGGGATCAGGGGTCGCGAAGCAATCAGCCCCAGCATTTT; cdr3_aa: CASRDQGSRSNQPQHF
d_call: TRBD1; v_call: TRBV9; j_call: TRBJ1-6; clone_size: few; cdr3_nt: TGTGCCAGCAGCGTGGGGACAGGGGCCTCACCCCTCCACTTT; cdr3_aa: CASSVGTGASPLHF
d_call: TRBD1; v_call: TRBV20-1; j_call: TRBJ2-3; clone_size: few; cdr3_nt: TGCAGTGCTAGAGAGGACGAGGGGGCTACGCAGTATTTT; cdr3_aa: CSAREDEGATQYF
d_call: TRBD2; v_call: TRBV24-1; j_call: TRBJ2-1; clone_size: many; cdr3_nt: TGTGCCACCAGTGCCGCCGGGACTAGCGGGCCTAGTTTCTCCTACAATGAGCAGTTCTTC; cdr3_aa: CATSAAGTSGPSFSYNEQFF
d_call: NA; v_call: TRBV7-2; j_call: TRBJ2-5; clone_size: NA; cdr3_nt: TGTGCCAGCAGCTTCGGCGGGGGCCCACCCATGGGGGCCCAGTACTTC; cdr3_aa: CASSFGGGPPMGAQYF
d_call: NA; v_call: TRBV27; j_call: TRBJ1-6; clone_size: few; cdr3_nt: TGTGCCAGCAGTTTATCCCTATACTCACCCCTCCACTTT; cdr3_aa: CASSLSLYSPLHF
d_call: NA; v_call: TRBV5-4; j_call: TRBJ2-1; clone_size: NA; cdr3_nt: TGTGCCAGCAGCTTCCGGGCCTCAGAGCAGTTCTTC; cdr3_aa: CASSFRASEQFF
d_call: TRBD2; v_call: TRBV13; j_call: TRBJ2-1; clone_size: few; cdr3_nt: TGTGCCAGCAGCCATCGACTAGCGAACTCCTACAATGAGCAGTTCTTC; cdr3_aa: CASSHRLANSYNEQFF
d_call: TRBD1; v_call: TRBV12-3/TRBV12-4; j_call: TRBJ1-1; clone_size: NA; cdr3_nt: TGTGCCAGCAGCCGGGGACAGGGGGAGACTGAAGCTTTCTTT; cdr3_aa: CASSRGQGETEAFF
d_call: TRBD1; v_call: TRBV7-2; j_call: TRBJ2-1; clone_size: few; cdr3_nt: TGTGCCAGCAGCTTATCAACAGGGGCCAGGAATGAGCAGTTCTTC; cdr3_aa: CASSLSTGARNEQFF
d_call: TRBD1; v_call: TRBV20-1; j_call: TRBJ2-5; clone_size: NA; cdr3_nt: TGCAGTGCTTTCGGGACAGCTCAAGAGACCCAGTACTTC; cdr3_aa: CSAFGTAQETQYF
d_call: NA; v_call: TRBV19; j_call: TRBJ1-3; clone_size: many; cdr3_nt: TGTGCCAGTAGTCCAACTCGATTAACTATTAGGGCACCCCGGACTGGAAACACCATATATTTT; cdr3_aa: CASSPTRLTIRAPRTGNTIYF
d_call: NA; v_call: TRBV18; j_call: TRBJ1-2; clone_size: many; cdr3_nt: TGTGCCAGCTCACTCCTAGACGGTACCTATGGCTACACCTTC; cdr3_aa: CASSLLDGTYGYTF
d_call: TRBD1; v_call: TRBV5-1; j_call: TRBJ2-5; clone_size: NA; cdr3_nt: TGCGCCAGCAGCCCTGGACAGGGCTTTTTTCAAGAGACCCAGTACTTC; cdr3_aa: CASSPGQGFFQETQYF
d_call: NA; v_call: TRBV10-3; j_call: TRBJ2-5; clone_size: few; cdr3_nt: TGTGCCATCAGCCCACCTGGGACAAAGACCCAGTACTTC; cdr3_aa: CAISPPGTKTQYF
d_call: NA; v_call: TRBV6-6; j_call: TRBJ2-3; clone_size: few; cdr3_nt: TGTGCCAGCAAGACCGATTTCGATACGCAGTATTTT; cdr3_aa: CASKTDFDTQYF
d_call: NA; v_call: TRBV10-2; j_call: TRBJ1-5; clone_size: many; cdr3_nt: TGCGCCAGCAGTGAGTCGACAATCGATCAGCCCCAGCATTTT; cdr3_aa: CASSESTIDQPQHF
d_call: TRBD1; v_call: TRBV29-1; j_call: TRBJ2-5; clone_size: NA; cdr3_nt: TGCAGCGTCGACAGGGCTTCGGGGGAGACCCAGTACTTC; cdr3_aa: CSVDRASGETQYF
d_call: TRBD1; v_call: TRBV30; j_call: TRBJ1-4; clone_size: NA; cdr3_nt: TGTGCCTGGAGTCGTCCCCCCGACAGGGAGGAAAAACTGTTTTTT; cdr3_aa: CAWSRPPDREEKLFF
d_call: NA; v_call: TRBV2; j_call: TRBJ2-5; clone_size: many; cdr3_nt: TGTGCCAGCAGTGAAGCGCTGGAGGGGGGGCTAGAGACCCAGTACTTC; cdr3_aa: CASSEALEGGLETQYF
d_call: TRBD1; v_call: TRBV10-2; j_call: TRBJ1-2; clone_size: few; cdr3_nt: TGCGCCAGCAGTGGACAGGGACGTGGCTACACCTTC; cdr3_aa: CASSGQGRGYTF
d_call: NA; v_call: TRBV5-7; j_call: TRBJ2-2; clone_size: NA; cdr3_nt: TGTGCCAGCAGCTGTTACAGGGACCGGGAGCTGTTTTTT; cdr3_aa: CASSCYRDRELFF
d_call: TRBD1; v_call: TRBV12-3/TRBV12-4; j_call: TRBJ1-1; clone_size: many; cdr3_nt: TGTGCCAGCCTACCGAACAGGGGGACTGAAGCTTTCTTT; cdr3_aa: CASLPNRGTEAFF
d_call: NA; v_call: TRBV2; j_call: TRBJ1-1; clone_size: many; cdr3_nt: TGTGCCAGCAGTGAACGGGTCCCGAACACTGAAGCTTTCTTT; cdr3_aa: CASSERVPNTEAFF
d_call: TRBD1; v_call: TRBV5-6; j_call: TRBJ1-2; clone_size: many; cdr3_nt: TGTGCCAGCAGGGAGCCCGGGACAGGGGGCAACTATGGCTACACCTTC; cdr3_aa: CASREPGTGGNYGYTF
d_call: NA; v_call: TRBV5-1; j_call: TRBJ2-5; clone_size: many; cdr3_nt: TGCGCCAGCAGCTTGGTCCCTCCTCAAGAGACCCAGTACTTC; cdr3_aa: CASSLVPPQETQYF
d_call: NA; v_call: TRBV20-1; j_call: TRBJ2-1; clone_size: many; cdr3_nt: TGCAGTGCTAGAGTTCGGTATAGCTCCTACAATGAGCAGTTCTTC; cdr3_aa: CSARVRYSSYNEQFF
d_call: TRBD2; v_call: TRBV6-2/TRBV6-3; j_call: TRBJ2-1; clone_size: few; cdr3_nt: TGTGCCAGCAGCCAGACTAGCGCCACGGCGAATGAGCAGTTCTTC; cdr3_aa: CASSQTSATANEQFF
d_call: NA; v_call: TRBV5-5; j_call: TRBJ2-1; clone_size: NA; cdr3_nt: TGTGCCAGCAGCCCCCCCTGGAGCTCCTACAATGAGCAGTTCTTC; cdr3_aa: CASSPPWSSYNEQFF
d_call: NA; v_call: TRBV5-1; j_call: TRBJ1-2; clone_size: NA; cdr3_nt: TGCGCCAGCAGCCCCCCGAGCGGACAGATCTATGGCTACACCTTC; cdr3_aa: CASSPPSGQIYGYTF
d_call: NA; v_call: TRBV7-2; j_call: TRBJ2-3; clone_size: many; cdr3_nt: TGTGCCAGCACCGTAAGCGGTACTAGCACAGATACGCAGTATTTT; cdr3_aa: CASTVSGTSTDTQYF
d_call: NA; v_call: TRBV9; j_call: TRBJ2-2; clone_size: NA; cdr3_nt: TGTGCCAGCAGCGTAGCTCCAGATACCGGGGAGCTGTTTTTT; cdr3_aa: CASSVAPDTGELFF
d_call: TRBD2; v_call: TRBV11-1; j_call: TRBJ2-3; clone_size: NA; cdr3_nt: TGTGCCAGCCGCCAGGGAGGGACAGATACGCAGTATTTT; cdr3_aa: CASRQGGTDTQYF
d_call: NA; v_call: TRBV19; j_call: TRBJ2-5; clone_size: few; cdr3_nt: TGTGCCAGTTCCCCAAGGTCGGGGACCGAGACCCAGTACTTC; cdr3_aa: CASSPRSGTETQYF
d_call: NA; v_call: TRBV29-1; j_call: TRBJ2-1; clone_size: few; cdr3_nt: TGCAGCGTTGAAGATCATCGGGTCCCCTCCAATGAGCAGTTCTTC; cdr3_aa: CSVEDHRVPSNEQFF
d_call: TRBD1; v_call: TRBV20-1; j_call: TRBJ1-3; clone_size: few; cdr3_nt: TGCAGTGCTCGGGACAGAGGAAACACCATATATTTT; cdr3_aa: CSARDRGNTIYF
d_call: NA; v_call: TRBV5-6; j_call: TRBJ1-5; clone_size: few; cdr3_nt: TGTGCCAGCAGCTTGGAGGGGACTAGCAATCAGCCCCAGCATTTT; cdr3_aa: CASSLEGTSNQPQHF
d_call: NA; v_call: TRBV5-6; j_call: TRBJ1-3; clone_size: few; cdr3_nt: TGTGCCAGCAGCCCGTATTCTCTCGCTTCCTCTGGAAACACCATATATTTT; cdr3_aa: CASSPYSLASSGNTIYF
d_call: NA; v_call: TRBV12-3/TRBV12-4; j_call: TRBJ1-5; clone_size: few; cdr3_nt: TGTGCCAGCAGTTTAGGGCCCTTACAGCCCCAGCATTTT; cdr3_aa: CASSLGPLQPQHF
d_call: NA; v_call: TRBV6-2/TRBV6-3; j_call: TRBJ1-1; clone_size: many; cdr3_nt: TGTGCCAGCAGTCGAAAGACAGGCTTCCCCAGAGAAGCTTTCTTT; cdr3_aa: CASSRKTGFPREAFF
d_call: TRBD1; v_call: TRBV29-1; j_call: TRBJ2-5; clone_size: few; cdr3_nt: TGCAGCGTTGTGCCCGTTGCGGGACAGGGCCGTGAGACCCAGTACTTC; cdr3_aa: CSVVPVAGQGRETQYF
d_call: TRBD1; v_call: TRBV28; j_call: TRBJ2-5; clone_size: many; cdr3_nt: TGTGCCAGCAGCCCCGGACAGGGGAGGAAAGAGACCCAGTACTTC; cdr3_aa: CASSPGQGRKETQYF
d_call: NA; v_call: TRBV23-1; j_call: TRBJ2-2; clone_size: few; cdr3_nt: TGCGCCGGAGGGACAGAGAGAAACACCGGGGAGCTGTTTTTT; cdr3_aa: CAGGTERNTGELFF
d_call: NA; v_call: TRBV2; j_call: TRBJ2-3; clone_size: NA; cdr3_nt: TGTGCCAGCAGTGAAGCGGGAGCAGATACGCAGTATTTT; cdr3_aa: CASSEAGADTQYF
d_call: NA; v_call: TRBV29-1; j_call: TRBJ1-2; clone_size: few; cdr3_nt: TGCAGCGTTGATTTCCGGGCAGGGGAGGCCAACTATGGCTACACCTTC; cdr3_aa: CSVDFRAGEANYGYTF
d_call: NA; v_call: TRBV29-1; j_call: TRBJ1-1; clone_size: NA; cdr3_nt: TGCAGCGCCGACATACCGGGACGAGAGACTGAAGCTTTCTTT; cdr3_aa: CSADIPGRETEAFF
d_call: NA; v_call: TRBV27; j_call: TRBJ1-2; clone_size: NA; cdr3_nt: TGTGCCAGCAGTTTATCGGGAGAGGGTAATGGCTACACCTTC; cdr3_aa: CASSLSGEGNGYTF
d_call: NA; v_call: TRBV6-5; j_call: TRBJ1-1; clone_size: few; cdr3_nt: TGTGCCAGCAGTTACCCGGTTGGGCCCCAAGGGACTGAAGCTTTCTTT; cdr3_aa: CASSYPVGPQGTEAFF
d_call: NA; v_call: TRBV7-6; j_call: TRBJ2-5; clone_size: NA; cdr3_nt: TGTGCCAGCAGCTTAACGGCAGGGGATGACCAAGAGACCCAGTACTTC; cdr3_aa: CASSLTAGDDQETQYF
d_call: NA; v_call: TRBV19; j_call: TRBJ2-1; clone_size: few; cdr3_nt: TGTGCCAGTAGTATTATCGGGACAGAGCAGTTCTTC; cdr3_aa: CASSIIGTEQFF
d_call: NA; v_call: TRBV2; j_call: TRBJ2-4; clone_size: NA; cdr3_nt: TGTGTCAGCAGTGAGGATAAAGGGGCCAGGGGAAACATTCAGTACTTC; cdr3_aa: CVSSEDKGARGNIQYF
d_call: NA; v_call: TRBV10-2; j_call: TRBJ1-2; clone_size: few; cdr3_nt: TGCGCCAGCAGTGAAGGGGCGAATGGCTACACCTTC; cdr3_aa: CASSEGANGYTF
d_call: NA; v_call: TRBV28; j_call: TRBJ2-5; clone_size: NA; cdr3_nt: TGTGCCAGCAGTTATAACAGGGATTGGCAAGAGACCCAGTACTTC; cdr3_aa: CASSYNRDWQETQYF
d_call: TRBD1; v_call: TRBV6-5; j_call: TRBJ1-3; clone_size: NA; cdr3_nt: TGTGCCAGCAGTCCTAAGACAGGGATATTCTCTGGAAACACCATATATTTT; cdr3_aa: CASSPKTGIFSGNTIYF
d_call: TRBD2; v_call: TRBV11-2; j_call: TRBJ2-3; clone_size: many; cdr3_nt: TGTGCCAGCAGCTTAGCGGGGGGTAGCACAGATACGCAGTATTTT; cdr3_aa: CASSLAGGSTDTQYF
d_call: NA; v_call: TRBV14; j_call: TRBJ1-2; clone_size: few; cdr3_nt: TGTGCCAGCAGCCCCCCGGGAGGGGGCTATGGCTACACCTTC; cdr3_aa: CASSPPGGGYGYTF